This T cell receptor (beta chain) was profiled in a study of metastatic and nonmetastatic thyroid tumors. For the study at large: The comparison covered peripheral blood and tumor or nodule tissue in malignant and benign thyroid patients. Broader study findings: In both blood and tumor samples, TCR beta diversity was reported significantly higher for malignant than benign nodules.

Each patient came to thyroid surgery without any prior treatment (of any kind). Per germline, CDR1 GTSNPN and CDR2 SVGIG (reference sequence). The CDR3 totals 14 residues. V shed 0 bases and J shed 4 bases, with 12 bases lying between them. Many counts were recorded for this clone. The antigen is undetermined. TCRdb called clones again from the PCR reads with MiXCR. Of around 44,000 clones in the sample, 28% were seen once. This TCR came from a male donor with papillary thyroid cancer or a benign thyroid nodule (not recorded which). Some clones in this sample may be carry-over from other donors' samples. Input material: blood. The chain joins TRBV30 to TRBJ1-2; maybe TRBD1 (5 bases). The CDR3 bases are TGTGCCTGGAGTGTCTCCGGGGCCTTCTATGGCTACACCTTC. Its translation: CAWSVSGAFYGYTF.